One and the same sample provided the 23 T cell receptor beta chains below, sequenced in a study of T cell clonality in common variable immunodeficiency. Libraries were prepared by immunoSEQ multiplex PCR; TCRdb keeps only in-frame clonotypes and omits some of them. This sample comprises 42,000 or so clones, none seen once only. The sample comprised peripheral blood mononuclear cells. Receptor source: a person between 18 and 70 years old in good health.

There are many counts of this clone. The CDR3 extends 3 residues past the end of the read, so its final part is completed from the germline J gene. This sequence joins TRBV7-2 and TRBJ1-5; tentative D call: TRBD1 (6 bases). The CDR3 length is 13 residues. Between the trimmed V and J ends, which lost 4 bases and 2 bases, there was a span of 6 bases. CDR1 and CDR2 from the germline V gene are SGHTA and FQGNSA. The CDR3 bases that were read are TGTGCCAGCAGCTACAGGGGCAATCAGCCC. It is translated as CASSYRGNQP. The entire CDR3 reads CASSYRGNQPQHF.

This clone appeared many times. CDR3 bases read: TGTGCCAGCAGCTTAGACCAGGTGTCCTACGAG. Translation gives CASSLDQVSYE. The whole CDR3 sequence is CASSLDQVSYEQYF. The V gene is TRBV11-2, the J gene TRBJ2-7, with D hard to call. The read ends 3 residues shy of where the CDR3 ends; the end is completed using the germline J gene. The germline V and J ends were trimmed by 0 bases and 1 base, with 7 bases remaining between them. Germline CDR1 is SGHAT and CDR2 is FQNNGV. This CDR3 spans 14 amino acids.

This clone was recorded at least ten times. The read terminates 3 residues ahead of where the CDR3 ends, so the germline J gene completes it. The gene calls are TRBV5-4 and TRBJ2-1; 9 bases fit TRBD2. Germline loops: CDR1 SGHNT, CDR2 YYREEE (reference sequence). The CDR3 loop spans 15 amino acids. V shed 4 bases and J 7 bases; nucleotides not matched to a gene: 9. Here the CDR3 reads CASSPQREALNEQFF. The DNA read from the CDR3 is TGTGCCAGCAGCCCCCAGCGGGAGGCCCTAAATGAG.

In its sample, this clone was seen many times. The read is 3 residues too short to cover the CDR3 end, so that end is filled in from the germline J gene. This chain links TRBV5-1 with TRBJ1-1; maybe TRBD1 (5 bases). The CDR3 runs to 14 residues. Germline values: CDR1 SGHRS, CDR2 YFSETQ. The V gene lost 0 bases and the J gene lost 1 base, with 7 bases spanning the gap. CDR3 bases read: TGCGCCAGCAGCTTGGACACAGGGAACACTGAA. This codes for CASSLDTGNTE. In full, the CDR3 reads CASSLDTGNTEAFF.

This clone has a count of ten or more. CDR3 loop: CASRQAGGETGELFF. The sequenced part of the CDR3 DNA is TGTGCCAGCAGGCAAGCGGGAGGGGAGACCGGGGAG. The chain uses TRBV9 and TRBJ2-2, with 10 bases fitting TRBD2. The read comes to an end 3 residues before the CDR3 does, leaving the germline J gene to fill in the end. CDR1 and CDR2 (germline): SGDLS, YYNGEE. The CDR3 totals 15 residues. V lost 5 bases to trimming and J lost 5 bases; unmatched junction nucleotides: 6.

This clone was seen ten or more times. The read halts 3 residues ahead of the CDR3 end, with the missing end drawn from the germline J gene. The V and J genes are TRBV20-1 and TRBJ2-5; 8 bases are a match to TRBD2. The CDR3 is 14 amino acids. V lost 3 bases to trimming and J lost 5 bases; unmatched junction nucleotides: 8. Germline loops: CDR1 DFQATT, CDR2 SNEGSKA (reference sequence). The DNA read from the CDR3 is TGCAGTGCTAGCGGGGGGGCCGAGGGGGAGACC. It yields the protein CSASGGAEGET. The entire CDR3 protein is CSASGGAEGETQYF.

The table lists this clone with many counts. The CDR3 end lies 3 residues beyond the end of the read and is filled in from the germline J gene. The J gene is TRBJ2-3, the V gene TRBV12-3 or TRBV12-4, with a possible D match to TRBD1 (5 bases). CDR3 size: 16 residues. V dropped 6 bases and J dropped 2 bases, with 18 bases sitting between them. CDR3 protein: CASSTAVTENTDTQYF. The sequenced part of the CDR3 DNA is TGTGCCAGCAGCACTGCGGTGACAGAGAACACAGATACG.

This clone has a handful of counts. From the germline J gene comes the end of the CDR3, since the read stops 3 residues before it. The rearrangement links TRBV11-1 to TRBJ1-4, with 8 nucleotides matching TRBD1. Losses at the gene ends were 5 bases for V and 8 bases for J; bases not matched to a gene: 10. This CDR3 is built from 15 residues. Germline CDR1 SGHAT, CDR2 FQDESV (reference sequence). Partial CDR3 DNA: TGTGCCAGCAGCCCGACGACAGGGGTGGAGGAAAAA. Its translation: CASSPTTGVEEK. The whole CDR3 protein reads CASSPTTGVEEKLFF. Filled out from reference TRBV11-1 and TRBJ1-4, the complete variable domain reads EAEVAQSPRYKITEKSQAVAFWCDPISGHATLYWYRQILGQGPELLVQFQDESVVDDSQLPKDRFSAERLKGVDSTLKIQPAELGDSAMYLCASSPTTGVEEKLFFGSGTQLSVL.

This clone occurred many times. The sequence runs out 3 residues before the end of the CDR3; the remainder is reconstructed from the germline J gene. The J gene is TRBJ1-4, the V gene TRBV18; a possible D gene is TRBD1 (5 bases). Germline V gene lookup returns CDR1 KGHSH and CDR2 LQKENI. Trimming stripped 2 bases from V and 8 bases from J, with 9 bases between. The CDR3 runs to 13 residues. CDR3 DNA, as far as it was read: TGTGCCAGCTCACCAGCTCAGGGAGAAAAA. It translates to CASSPAQGEK. The whole CDR3 protein reads CASSPAQGEKLFF.

This clone was seen ten or more times. The read ends 3 residues early relative to the CDR3; the germline J gene fills the gap. In the same sample, other DNA sequences code for this CDR3. The chain links TRBV7-9 to TRBJ1-3; TRBD1 aligns across 7 bases. The CDR3 has 15 amino acids. CDR1 and CDR2 from the germline V gene are SEHNR and FQNEAQ (reference sequence). Trimming at V came to 5 bases and at J to 0 bases, leaving 4 bases not matched to a gene. CDR3 sequence: CASSRDRVSGNTIYF. CDR3 DNA, as far as it was read: TGTGCCAGCAGCCGGGACAGAGTCTCTGGAAACACC.

Ten or more counts support this clone. The read is 3 residues too short to cover the CDR3 end, so that end is filled in from the germline J gene. The chain joins TRBV5-5 to TRBJ1-1; 9 bases fit TRBD1. V was pared by 4 bases and J by 3 bases, with 7 bases of the junction left unmatched. The germline gives CDR1 SGHKS, CDR2 YYEKEE (reference sequence). This CDR3 has 15 residues. Partial CDR3 DNA: TGTGCCAGCAGCCAGCCTGACAGGGGGTACACTGAA. Amino acid sequence: CASSQPDRGYTE. From start to end, the CDR3 is CASSQPDRGYTEAFF.

Of note for this clone: The read ends 3 residues shy of where the CDR3 ends; the end is completed using the germline J gene. This rearrangement joins TRBV7-2 to TRBJ2-2; the match to TRBD1 covers 10 bases. The CDR3 has 15 residues. The V gene end was trimmed by 6 bases and the J gene end by 6 bases; junction bases not matched to a gene: 7. CDR1 is SGHTA, CDR2 FQGNSA, per germline. The DNA read from the CDR3 is TGTGCCAGCAGTCAAGACAGGGGGCAGGCCGGGGAG. Amino acid sequence: CASSQDRGQAGE. The entire CDR3 is CASSQDRGQAGELFF.

About this clone: The DNA ends 3 residues before the CDR3 does, and the rest of the CDR3 is filled in from the germline J gene. The genes are TRBV2 and TRBJ2-2, with D perhaps TRBD1 (5 bases). Germline lookup yields CDR1 SNHLY and CDR2 FYNNEI. The CDR3 has 12 residues. The CDR3 spells CASSETGSPLFF. CDR3 DNA, as far as it was read: TGTGCCAGCAGTGAAACAGGCTCACCG.

In its sample, this clone was seen many times. Read sequence stops 3 residues before the CDR3 end, and the germline J gene provides the missing end. The chain uses TRBV5-1 and TRBJ2-1; TRBD2 agrees at 10 bases. The V and J ends lost 3 bases and 7 bases, in that order; junction bases with no gene match: 13. The CDR3 contains 17 residues. The germline V gene encodes CDR1 SGHRS and CDR2 YFSETQ. The sequenced CDR3 bases are TGCGCCAGCAGCTCCTCCCTCCTAGCGGGAGTAGAAAATGAG. The encoded protein is CASSSSLLAGVENE. In full, the CDR3 reads CASSSSLLAGVENEQFF.

Ten or more counts support this clone. The CDR3 end falls 3 residues outside the read, so it is completed with the germline J gene. The chain recombines TRBV30 with TRBJ2-5; 15 nucleotides match TRBD2. The CDR3 is 16 amino acids. CDR1 GTSNPN and CDR2 SVGIG come from the germline V gene (reference sequence). V lost 2 bases, J lost 5 bases, and 6 bases stayed unmatched. The CDR3 here is CAWSPGLAGGWETQYF. The sequenced part of the CDR3 DNA is TGTGCCTGGAGTCCGGGACTAGCGGGGGGATGGGAGACC.

This clone has a count of ten or more. The read falls 3 residues short of the CDR3 end, and the missing part is taken from the germline J gene. This chain joins TRBV5-1 and TRBJ1-1, with 7 bases that match TRBD1. Germline V gives CDR1 SGHRS, CDR2 YFSETQ. The CDR3 runs 15 residues. V lost 0 bases and J lost 2; bases outside the gene matches: 4. CDR3 DNA, as far as it was read: TGCGCCAGCAGCTTGGCCGGGACAGTTAACACTGAA. It translates to CASSLAGTVNTE. The CDR3 as a whole reads CASSLAGTVNTEAFF. The variable domain in full, with the rest retrieved from reference TRBV5-1 and TRBJ1-1, is KAGVTQTPRYLIKTRGQQVTLSCSPISGHRSVSWYQQTPGQGLQFLFEYFSETQRNKGNFPGRFSGRQFSNSRSEMNVSTLELGDSALYLCASSLAGTVNTEAFFGQGTRLTVV.

This clone came up many times. Coverage ceases 3 residues before the CDR3 finishes, and the germline J gene fills in the end. The chain links TRBV12-3 or TRBV12-4 to TRBJ2-7; weak D call: TRBD1 (5 bases). Trimming took off 5 bases at V and 1 base at J, with 9 bases between the two ends. The CDR3 is 13 residues long. The CDR3 sequence: CASSPGFSYEQYF. Partial CDR3 DNA: TGTGCCAGCAGTCCAGGGTTTTCCTACGAG.

This clone has ten or more counts. The CDR3 end falls 3 residues outside the read, so it is completed with the germline J gene. V usage is TRBV2 and J usage is TRBJ1-1, with TRBD1 matching over 7 bases. CDR1 and CDR2 from the germline V gene are SNHLY and FYNNEI. The V and J ends lost 6 bases and 1 base, in that order; junction bases with no gene match: 8. The CDR3 contains 15 residues. Incomplete CDR3 DNA: TGTGCCAGCAGCCTGCGGACAGGATCGAACACTGAA. This gives the protein CASSLRTGSNTE. The whole CDR3 sequence is CASSLRTGSNTEAFF.

This clone was recorded at least ten times. Mismatch with germline at one junction end may stem from a read error. Read sequence stops 3 residues before the CDR3 end, and the germline J gene provides the missing end. The rearrangement joins TRBV18 to TRBJ2-5, with 7 bases that match TRBD1. Germline CDR1 is KGHSH and CDR2 is LQKENI. The CDR3 totals 14 residues. The sequenced part of the CDR3 DNA is TGTGCCAGCTCACCCGACAGGGCCCAAGGGACC. Amino acid sequence: CASSPDRAQGT. The CDR3 in full is CASSPDRAQGTQYF.

With respect to this clone: Read data end 3 residues before the CDR3 end; the end is taken from the germline J gene. The V and J genes are TRBV20-1 and TRBJ2-3, with 10 positions matching TRBD1. Germline V gene lookup returns CDR1 DFQATT and CDR2 SNEGSKA (reference sequence). The junction had 4 bases not matched to a gene; V was cut back by 6 bases and J by 4 bases. The length of the CDR3 is 13 residues. The chain's CDR3 is CSAGTGAPDTQYF. The CDR3 DNA, read in part, is TGCAGTGCCGGGACAGGGGCACCAGATACG.

In this sample, this clone turned up many times. The part of the CDR3 DNA that was read is TGTGCCAGCAGCTTTAAATCACCC. Its protein is CASSFKSP. The CDR3 in full is CASSFKSPLHF. This chain links TRBV7-3 with TRBJ1-6, with unresolved D. The read is 3 residues too short to cover the CDR3 end, so that end is filled in from the germline J gene. Germline V lookup: CDR1 SGHTA, CDR2 FQGTGA. This CDR3 is built from 11 residues. Trimming pared 3 bases from V and 10 bases from J, leaving 4 bases between.

This clone was detected ten times or more. From the germline J gene comes the end of the CDR3, since the read stops 3 residues before it. The V call is TRBV5-1, the J call TRBJ2-7; 8 nucleotides agree with TRBD1. The V segment lost 4 bases and the J segment 1 base; nucleotides outside the gene matches: 10. Looked up from germline, CDR1 is SGHRS and CDR2 is YFSETQ. CDR3 size: 16 residues. CDR3 DNA, as far as it was read: TGCGCCAGCAGCCCGGACTCAGGGGGCACGTCCTACGAG. It specifies CASSPDSGGTSYE. The full CDR3 protein reads CASSPDSGGTSYEQYF.

This clone has ten or more counts. The read is 3 residues too short to cover the CDR3 end, so that end is filled in from the germline J gene. The J gene is TRBJ2-7, the V gene TRBV7-2; D is unclear. V was trimmed by 3 bases and J by 0 bases, leaving 6 bases between them. This CDR3 has 13 residues. In germline, CDR1 is SGHTA, CDR2 FQGNSA. The CDR3 sequence: CASSFPLSYEQYF. Incomplete CDR3 DNA: TGTGCCAGCAGCTTCCCCCTCTCCTACGAG.